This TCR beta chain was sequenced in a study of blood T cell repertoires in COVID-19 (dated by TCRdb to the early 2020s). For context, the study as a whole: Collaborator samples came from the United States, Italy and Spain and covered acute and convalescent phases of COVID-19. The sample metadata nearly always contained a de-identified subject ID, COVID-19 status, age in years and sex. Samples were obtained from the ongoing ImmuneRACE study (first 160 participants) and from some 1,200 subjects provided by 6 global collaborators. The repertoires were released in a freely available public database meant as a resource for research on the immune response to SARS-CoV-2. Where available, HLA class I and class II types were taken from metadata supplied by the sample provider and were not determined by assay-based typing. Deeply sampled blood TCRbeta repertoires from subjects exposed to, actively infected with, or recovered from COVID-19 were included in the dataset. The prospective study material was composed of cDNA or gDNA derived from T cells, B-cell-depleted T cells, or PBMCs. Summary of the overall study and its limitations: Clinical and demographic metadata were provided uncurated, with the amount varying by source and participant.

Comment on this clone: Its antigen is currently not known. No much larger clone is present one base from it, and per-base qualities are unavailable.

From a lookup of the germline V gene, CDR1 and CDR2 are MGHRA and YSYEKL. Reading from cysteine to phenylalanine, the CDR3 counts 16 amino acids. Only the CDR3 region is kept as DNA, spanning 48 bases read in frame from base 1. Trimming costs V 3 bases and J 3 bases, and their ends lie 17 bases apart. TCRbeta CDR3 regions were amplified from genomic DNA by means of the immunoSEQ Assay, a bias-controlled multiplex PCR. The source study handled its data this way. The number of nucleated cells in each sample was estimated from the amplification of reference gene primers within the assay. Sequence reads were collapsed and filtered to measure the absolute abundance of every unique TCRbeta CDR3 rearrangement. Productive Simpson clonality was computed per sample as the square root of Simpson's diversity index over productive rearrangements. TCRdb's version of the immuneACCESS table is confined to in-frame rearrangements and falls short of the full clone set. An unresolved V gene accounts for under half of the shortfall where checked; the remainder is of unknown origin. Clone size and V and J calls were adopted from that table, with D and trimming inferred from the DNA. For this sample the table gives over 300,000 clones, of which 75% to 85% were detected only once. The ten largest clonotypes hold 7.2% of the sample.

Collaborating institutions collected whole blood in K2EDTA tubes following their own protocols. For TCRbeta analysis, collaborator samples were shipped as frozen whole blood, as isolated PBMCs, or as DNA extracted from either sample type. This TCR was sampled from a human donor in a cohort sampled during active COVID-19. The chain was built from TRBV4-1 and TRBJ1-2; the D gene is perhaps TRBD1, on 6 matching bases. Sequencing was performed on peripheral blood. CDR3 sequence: CASSHRDLGGHYGYTF. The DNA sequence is TGCGCCAGCAGCCACAGGGACCTTGGGGGCCACTATGGCTACACCTTC.